This TCR beta chain emerged from a study of CD8+ T cells in alopecia areata. In the study overall: Affected scalp percentage set treated patients' severity scores.

The treatment is: oral pan-JAK inhibitor, 5-10 mg twice daily. This clone was seen only a few times. Isolated RNA was reverse transcribed into cDNA used as the sequencing template. Assay used: immunoSEQ multiplex PCR; TCRdb lists only in-frame clones, some missing. Of fewer than 250,000 clones detected, roughly two fifths appear once; the ten largest clones hold 0.4% to 0.55%. The length of the CDR3 is 16 residues. V trimming: 2 bases; J trimming: 4 bases; junction bases outside the gene matches: 6. The germline gives CDR1 SGHTA, CDR2 FQGTGA. The rearrangement uses TRBV7-3 and TRBJ2-3; TRBD2 agrees at 10 bases. The sequence came from a human donor with alopecia areata. This sample comprised CD4+ T cells sorted from blood, obtained at roughly week 30, from a patient treated with tofacitinib. The CDR3 is CASSLLGSGGPDTQYF. The CDR3 DNA is TGTGCCAGCAGCTTATTAGGTAGCGGGGGGCCAGATACGCAGTATTTT.